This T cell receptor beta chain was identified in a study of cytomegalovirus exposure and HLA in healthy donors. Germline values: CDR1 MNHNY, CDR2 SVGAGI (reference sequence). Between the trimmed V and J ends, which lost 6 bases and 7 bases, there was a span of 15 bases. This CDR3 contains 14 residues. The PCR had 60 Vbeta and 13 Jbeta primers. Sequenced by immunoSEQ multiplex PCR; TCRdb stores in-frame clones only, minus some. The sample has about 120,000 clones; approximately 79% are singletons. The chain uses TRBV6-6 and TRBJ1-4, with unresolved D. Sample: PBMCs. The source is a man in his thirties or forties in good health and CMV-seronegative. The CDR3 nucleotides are TGTGCCAGCAGCCCCACAGCGGAAGGTGAAAAACTGTTTTTT. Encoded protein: CASSPTAEGEKLFF.